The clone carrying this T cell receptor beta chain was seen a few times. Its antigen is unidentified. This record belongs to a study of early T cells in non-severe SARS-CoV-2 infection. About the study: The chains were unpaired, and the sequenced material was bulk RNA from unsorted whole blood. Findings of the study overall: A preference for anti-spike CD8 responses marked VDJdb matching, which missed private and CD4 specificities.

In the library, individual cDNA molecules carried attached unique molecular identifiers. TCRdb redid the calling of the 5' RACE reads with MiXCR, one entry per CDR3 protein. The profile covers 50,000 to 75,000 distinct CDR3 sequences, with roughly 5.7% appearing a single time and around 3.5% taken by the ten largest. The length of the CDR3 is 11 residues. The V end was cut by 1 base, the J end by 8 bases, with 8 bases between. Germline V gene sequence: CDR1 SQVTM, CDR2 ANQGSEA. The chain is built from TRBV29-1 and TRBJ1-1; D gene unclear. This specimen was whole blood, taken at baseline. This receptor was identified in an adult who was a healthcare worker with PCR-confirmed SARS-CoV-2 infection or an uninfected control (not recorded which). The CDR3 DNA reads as TGCAGCGTTGAAGGGATGAGAGAAGCTTTCTTT. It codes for CSVEGMREAFF. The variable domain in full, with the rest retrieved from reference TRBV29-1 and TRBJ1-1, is SAVISQKPSRDICQRGTSLTIQCQVDSQVTMMFWYRQQPGQSLTLIATANQGSEATYESGFVIDKFPISRPNLTFSTLTVSNMSPEDSSIYLCSVEGMREAFFGQGTRLTVV.